This entry features one T cell receptor beta chain sequence. Its antigen is still unknown. The protocol was immunoSEQ multiplex PCR, while the TCRdb copy is restricted to in-frame clones and leaves out a portion. This table holds 400,000 or so clones, around 96% found once. The sample comes from a study of shared clonotypes between healthy human individuals. The study, taken as a whole, reports: Of the naive CD4 clonotypes, around 5.2% were shared across a handful of donors.

V shed 6 bases and J 7 bases; nucleotides not matched to a gene: 18. CDR1 and CDR2 (germline): MNHEY, SMNVEV (reference sequence). This CDR3 region has 16 residues. Donors included only healthy HIV-negative adults lacking recent acute infections or vaccinations. The sequence was obtained from a man aged 30 to 45 in good health. V is TRBV27 and J is TRBJ2-7, with 7 nucleotides matching TRBD2. The source material was memory CD8+ T cells sorted from blood. The sample's subset: CD45RO+ cells pooled with CCR7-negative TemRA cells. The CDR3 region has the DNA TGTGCCAGCAGCCGCGTCGGGGGGACCCCTACCTGGGAGCAGTACTTC. Translation gives CASSRVGGTPTWEQYF.